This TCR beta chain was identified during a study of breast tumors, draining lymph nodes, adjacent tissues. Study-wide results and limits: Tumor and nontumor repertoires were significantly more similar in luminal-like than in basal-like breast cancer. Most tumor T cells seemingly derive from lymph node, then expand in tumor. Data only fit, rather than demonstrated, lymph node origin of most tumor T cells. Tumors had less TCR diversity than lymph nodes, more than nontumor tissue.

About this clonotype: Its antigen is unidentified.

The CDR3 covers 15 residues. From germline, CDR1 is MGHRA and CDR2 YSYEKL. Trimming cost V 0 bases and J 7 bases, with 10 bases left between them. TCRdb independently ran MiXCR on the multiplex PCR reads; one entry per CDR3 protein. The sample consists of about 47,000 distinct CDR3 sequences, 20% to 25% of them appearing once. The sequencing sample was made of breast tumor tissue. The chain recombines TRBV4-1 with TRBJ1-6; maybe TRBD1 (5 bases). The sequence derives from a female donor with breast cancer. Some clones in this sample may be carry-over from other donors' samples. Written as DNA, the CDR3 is TGCGCCAGCAGCCAAGAGGCCAGGGAAAATTCACCCCTCCACTTT. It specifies CASSQEARENSPLHF.